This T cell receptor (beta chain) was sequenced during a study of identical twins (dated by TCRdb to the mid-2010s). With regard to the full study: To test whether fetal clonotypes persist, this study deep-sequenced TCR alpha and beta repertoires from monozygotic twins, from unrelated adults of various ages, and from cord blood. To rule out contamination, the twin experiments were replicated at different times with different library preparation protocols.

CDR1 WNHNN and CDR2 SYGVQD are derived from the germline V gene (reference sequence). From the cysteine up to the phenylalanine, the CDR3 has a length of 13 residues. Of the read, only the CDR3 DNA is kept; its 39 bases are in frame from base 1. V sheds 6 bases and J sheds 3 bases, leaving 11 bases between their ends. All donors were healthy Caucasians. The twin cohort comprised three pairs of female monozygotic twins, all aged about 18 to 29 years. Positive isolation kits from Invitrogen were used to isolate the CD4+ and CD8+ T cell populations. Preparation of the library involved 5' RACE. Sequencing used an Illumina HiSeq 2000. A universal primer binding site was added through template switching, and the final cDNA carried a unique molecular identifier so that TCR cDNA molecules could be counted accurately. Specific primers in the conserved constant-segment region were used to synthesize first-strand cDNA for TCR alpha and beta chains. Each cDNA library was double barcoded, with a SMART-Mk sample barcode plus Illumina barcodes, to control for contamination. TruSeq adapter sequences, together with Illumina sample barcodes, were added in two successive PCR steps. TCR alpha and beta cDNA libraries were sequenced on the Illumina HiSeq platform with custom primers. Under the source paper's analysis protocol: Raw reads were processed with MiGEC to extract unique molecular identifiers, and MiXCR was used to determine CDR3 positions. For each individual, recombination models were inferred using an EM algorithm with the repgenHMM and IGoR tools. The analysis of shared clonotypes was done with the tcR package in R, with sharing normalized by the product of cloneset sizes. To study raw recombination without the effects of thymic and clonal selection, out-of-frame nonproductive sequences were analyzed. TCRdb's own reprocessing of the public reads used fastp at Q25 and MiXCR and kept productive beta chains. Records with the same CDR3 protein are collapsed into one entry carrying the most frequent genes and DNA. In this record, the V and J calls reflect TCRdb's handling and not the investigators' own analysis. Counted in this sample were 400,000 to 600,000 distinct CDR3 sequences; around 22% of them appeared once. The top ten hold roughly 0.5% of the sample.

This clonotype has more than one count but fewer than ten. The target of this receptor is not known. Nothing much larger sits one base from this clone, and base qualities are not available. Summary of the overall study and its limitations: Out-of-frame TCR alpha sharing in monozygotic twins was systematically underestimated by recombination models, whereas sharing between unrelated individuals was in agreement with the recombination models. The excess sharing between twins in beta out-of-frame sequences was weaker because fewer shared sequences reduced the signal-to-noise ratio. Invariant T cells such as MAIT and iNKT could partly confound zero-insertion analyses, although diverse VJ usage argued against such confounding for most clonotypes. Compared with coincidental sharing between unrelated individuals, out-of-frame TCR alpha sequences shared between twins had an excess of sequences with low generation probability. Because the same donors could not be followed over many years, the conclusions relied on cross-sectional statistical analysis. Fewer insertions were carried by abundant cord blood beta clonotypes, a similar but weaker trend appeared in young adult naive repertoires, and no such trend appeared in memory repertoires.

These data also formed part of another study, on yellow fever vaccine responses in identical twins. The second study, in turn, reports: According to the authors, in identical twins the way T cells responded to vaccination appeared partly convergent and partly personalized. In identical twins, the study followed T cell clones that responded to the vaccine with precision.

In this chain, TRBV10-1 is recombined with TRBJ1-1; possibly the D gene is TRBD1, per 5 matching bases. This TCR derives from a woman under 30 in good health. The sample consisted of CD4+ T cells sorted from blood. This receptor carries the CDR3 CASSRRGHTEAFF. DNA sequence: TGCGCCAGCAGCCGACGGGGACACACTGAAGCTTTCTTT.